Presented here are 17 T cell receptor beta chains from one specimen sequenced in a study of identical twins. TCRdb called the 5' RACE reads again in MiXCR, with one record for every CDR3 protein. Among roughly 350,000 distinct CDR3 sequences, roughly 10% were seen once, and the ten largest hold over 7%. Input material: naive T cells sorted from blood. These receptors came from a woman between 45 and 60 years old in good health.

There are many counts of this clonotype. This rearrangement joins TRBV5-5 to TRBJ1-1; D remains ambiguous. V was shortened by 6 bases and J by 4 bases, with 7 bases between the two germline ends. From germline, CDR1 is SGHKS and CDR2 YYEKEE (reference sequence). The CDR3 has 11 residues. In nucleotides, the CDR3 is TGTGCCAGCACCTTAATCACTGAAGCTTTCTTT. Translated, it gives CASTLITEAFF.

This clonotype was recorded at least ten times. The CDR3 spells CASSLEGTGTDTQYF. CDR3 nucleotides: TGCGCCAGCAGCTTGGAAGGGACAGGCACAGATACGCAGTATTTT. The chain uses TRBV5-1 and TRBJ2-3; 7 bases line up with TRBD1. This CDR3 is 15 amino acids long. Germline CDR1 and CDR2: SGHRS and YFSETQ. V shed 0 bases and J 1 base; nucleotides not matched to a gene: 2.

This clonotype was recorded at least ten times. The chain joins TRBV6-5 to TRBJ2-1; a possible D gene is TRBD2 (6 bases). The length of the CDR3 is 16 residues. Looked up from germline, CDR1 is MNHEY and CDR2 is SVGAGI. Trimming took off 4 bases at V and 0 bases at J, with 13 bases between the two ends. CDR3 in amino acids: CASSSLGGSSYNEQFF. The CDR3 DNA reads as TGTGCCAGCAGTTCCCTTGGGGGGAGCTCCTACAATGAGCAGTTCTTC.

This clonotype was recorded a few times. The V and J genes are TRBV29-1 and TRBJ2-1; either TRBD1 or TRBD2 may fit D (5 bases each). The CDR3 sequence is 13 residues long. The V gene's germline CDR1 is SQVTM and CDR2 ANQGSEA. DNA for the CDR3: TGCACCTGTACGTGGGGGTGGGACAATGAGCAGTTCTTC. This codes for CTCTWGWDNEQFF.

In its sample, this clonotype was seen many times. This chain uses TRBV27 with TRBJ1-6; D remains unclear. The CDR3 totals 14 residues. The V gene lost 0 bases and the J gene lost 7 bases, with 7 bases spanning the gap. The germline CDR1 and CDR2 sequences are MNHEY and SMNVEV (reference sequence). CDR3 sequence (DNA): TGTGCCAGCAGTTTATCCGGCAGCAATTCACCCCTCCACTTT. As protein: CASSLSGSNSPLHF.

The chain employs TRBV5-1 and TRBJ1-3, with 8 bases fitting TRBD1. The CDR3 is 16 residues long. The trim removed 3 bases at V and 0 bases at J, leaving 5 bases unmatched. Germline V gives CDR1 SGHRS, CDR2 YFSETQ. CDR3 nucleotide sequence: TGCGCCAGCAGCTCGACAGGGGTCTACTCTGGAAACACCATATATTTT. Amino acids: CASSSTGVYSGNTIYF. Full variable domain (rest looked up from reference TRBV5-1 and TRBJ1-3): KAGVTQTPRYLIKTRGQQVTLSCSPISGHRSVSWYQQTPGQGLQFLFEYFSETQRNKGNFPGRFSGRQFSNSRSEMNVSTLELGDSALYLCASSSTGVYSGNTIYFGEGSWLTVV.

This clonotype was counted at least ten times. This sequence joins TRBV12-3 or TRBV12-4 and TRBJ1-6; the D is unclear. CDR3 length equals 12 residues. Trimming removed 6 bases from V and 12 bases from J, with 12 bases in between. Here the CDR3 reads CASSLPGQPLHF. CDR3 coding DNA: TGTGCCAGCAGCCTCCCAGGCCAACCCCTCCACTTT.

The V call is TRBV11-3, the J call TRBJ2-5; unclear D gene. The CDR3 consists of 14 residues. Trimming took off 5 bases at V and 1 base at J, with 11 bases between the two ends. Germline lookup yields CDR1 SGHNT and CDR2 YENEEA. Here the CDR3 DNA reads TGTGCCAGCAGCCCTTCAAGGGCCCAAGAGACCCAGTACTTC. It yields the protein CASSPSRAQETQYF.

V and J are TRBV20-1 and TRBJ2-3; D may be TRBD2 (5 bases). The V end was cut by 1 base, the J end by 4 bases, with 9 bases between. CDR3 length equals 13 residues. The germline gives CDR1 DFQATT, CDR2 SNEGSKA (reference sequence). In nucleotides, the CDR3 is TGCAGTGCTAGAGGATCAGCGGCAGATACGCAGTATTTT. It translates to CSARGSAADTQYF.

There are a few counts of this clonotype. The chain couples TRBV6-5 to TRBJ2-2; D is possibly TRBD2 (5 bases). The V and J ends lost 6 bases and 4 bases respectively, with 12 bases between them. The CDR3 length is 14 residues. CDR1 is MNHEY and CDR2 is SVGAGI in the germline V gene. The CDR3 nucleotides read TGTGCCAGCAGGATACCCGCGGGCACCGGGGAGCTGTTTTTT. This sequence encodes CASRIPAGTGELFF.

Only a few counts were recorded for this clonotype. The chain joins TRBV12-3 or TRBV12-4 to TRBJ2-1; D is undetermined. V lost 1 base to trimming and J lost 0 bases, with 7 bases between them. This CDR3 is built from 15 residues. The DNA for the CDR3 is TGTGCCAGCAGTTTAGGCAGTTCCTCCTACAATGAGCAGTTCTTC. This translates into CASSLGSSSYNEQFF.

This clonotype has a count of ten or more. The chain couples TRBV12-3 or TRBV12-4 to TRBJ2-2; D not certain. The CDR3 consists of 12 residues. V shed 7 bases and J shed 6 bases, with 9 bases lying between them. CDR3 DNA: TGTGCCAGCAATAAAGGTCCCGGGGAGCTGTTTTTT. Amino acid sequence: CASNKGPGELFF.

J is TRBJ2-3 and V is TRBV20-1; D perhaps matches TRBD1 (6 bases). CDR1 DFQATT and CDR2 SNEGSKA come from the germline V gene (reference sequence). The CDR3 has 13 amino acids. V was shortened by 1 base and J by 8 bases, with 13 bases between the two germline ends. The CDR3 DNA sequence: TGCAGTGCTAGAGGGCCGCCCAGGGGTACGCAGTATTTT. This gives the protein CSARGPPRGTQYF.

This clonotype was counted many times. CDR3 DNA: TGTGCCAGCAGTTTATCCCGACTAGCGGAACCTAGCACAGATACGCAGTATTTT. This sequence encodes CASSLSRLAEPSTDTQYF. This chain uses TRBV27 with TRBJ2-3; 9 nucleotides align to TRBD2. V shed 0 bases, J shed 0 bases, and the junction held 7 bases outside the gene matches. The CDR3 contains 18 residues. Per germline, CDR1 MNHEY and CDR2 SMNVEV (reference sequence).

In this sample, this clonotype turned up a few times. This rearrangement joins TRBV7-3 to TRBJ2-6, with TRBD2 as a possible D gene (5 bases). Germline V gene lookup returns CDR1 SGHTA and CDR2 FQGTGA. V gave up 5 bases and J gave up 0 bases, with 11 bases separating them. The CDR3 has 16 amino acids. In DNA form, the CDR3 reads TGTGCCAGCAGCCAAATCGCGGGCTCTGGGGCCAACGTCCTGACTTTC. Translation: CASSQIAGSGANVLTF.

The rearrangement uses TRBV2 and TRBJ2-5; 8 positions match TRBD2. Trimming at V came to 4 bases and at J to 1 base, leaving 11 bases not matched to a gene. This CDR3 spans 17 amino acids. In germline, CDR1 is SNHLY, CDR2 FYNNEI. CDR3 nucleotides: TGTGCCAGCAGTGTCATGTCGAGCGGGAGCCTCCAAGAGACCCAGTACTTC. This codes for CASSVMSSGSLQETQYF.

The V gene is TRBV4-1, the J gene TRBJ1-1; D unclear. There are 17 residues in the CDR3. V shed 2 bases and J shed 5 bases, with 21 bases lying between them. Germline V gene sequence: CDR1 MGHRA, CDR2 YSYEKL. DNA for the CDR3: TGCGCCAGCAGCCAACGTATCCCAGGAGTGAGAATGACTGAAGCTTTCTTT. Translating gives CASSQRIPGVRMTEAFF.